This T cell receptor (beta chain) was sequenced for a study of T cell responses to AZD1222 COVID-19 vaccine. This CDR3 is built from 14 residues. V was clipped by 2 bases and J by 7 bases, with 14 bases between them. Germline-derived CDR1 and CDR2 are SGHAT and FQNNGV. Repertoires were generated with immunoSEQ multiplex PCR, while TCRdb's copy carries only in-frame clones and drops some. Of some 130,000 clones in the sample, around nine tenths were seen once. The source was peripheral blood, collected on day 0 of AZD1222 vaccination. This chain uses TRBV11-2 with TRBJ1-1; D unresolved. This TCR was recovered from an adult in good health. The CDR3 loop is CASSLCCPNGEAFF. The CDR3 coding sequence is TGTGCCAGCAGCTTATGTTGTCCCAATGGTGAAGCTTTCTTT.